This entry concerns a single TCR beta chain. Its antigen is unidentified. This CDR3 region has 17 residues. V trimming: 0 bases; J trimming: 7 bases; junction bases outside the gene matches: 12. CDR1 and CDR2 from the germline V gene are LGHNA and YSLEER. The sample belongs to a study of neoadjuvant nivolumab and ipilimumab in lung cancer. Study conclusions and caveats: TCR clonality did not significantly correlate with pathologic tumor regression.

Libraries were prepared by immunoSEQ multiplex PCR; TCRdb keeps only in-frame clonotypes and omits some of them. The sample has a few thousand clones, 88% seen once. This sequence joins TRBV4-3 and TRBJ2-5, with 9 nucleotides matching TRBD2. Sequencing used tumor tissue, obtained after neoadjuvant nivolumab, alone or with ipilimumab, at or shortly before surgery. This receptor was obtained from an adult with non-small cell lung cancer. The CDR3 bases are TGCGCCAGCAGCCAAGAGGCTAGCGGGGCTACCGGGGGGACCCAGTACTTC. As protein: CASSQEASGATGGTQYF.